The next 20 T cell receptor beta chains were all read from a single sample in a study of blood T cell dynamics during melanoma immunotherapy. TCRdb's table, derived via immunoSEQ multiplex PCR, lists solely in-frame clones and lacks some. The data contain tens of thousands of clones, around nine tenths of them singletons. The time point: pre-treatment baseline. The sample here was blood, taken from a patient treated with checkpoint blockade. Receptors originate from a human donor with melanoma.

The V call is TRBV6-5, the J call TRBJ2-3, with D uncertain. V was cut by 0 bases and J by 2 bases, with 9 bases left in between. The CDR3 has 15 residues. CDR1 and CDR2 from the germline V gene are MNHEY and SVGAGI. CDR3 sequence reads: CASSYSASSTDTQYF. CDR3 nucleotide sequence: TGTGCCAGCAGTTACTCGGCCAGCTCCACAGATACGCAGTATTTT.

The CDR3 bases are TGTGCCACCAGGTTGGGGGGGGACCCCTATGGCTACACCTTC. Its translation: CATRLGGDPYGYTF. This chain joins TRBV15 and TRBJ1-2; D might be TRBD1 (5 bases). V was pared by 6 bases and J by 4 bases, with 15 bases between. This CDR3 region has 14 residues. Per germline, CDR1 LNHNV and CDR2 YYDKDF (reference sequence).

Concerning this clone: The junction departs from germline at one end; a sequencing error may be responsible. This chain joins TRBV7-7 and TRBJ2-5; 8 nucleotides line up with TRBD2. Germline values: CDR1 SSHAT, CDR2 FNYEAQ (reference sequence). The CDR3 extends over 17 amino acids. DNA for the CDR3: TGTGCTAGCAGCTCAGCCCCCGGGCGGGAGGACGGGGAGACCCAGTACTTC. This gives the protein CASSSAPGREDGETQYF. Full variable domain (remainder filled in from reference TRBV7-7 and TRBJ2-5): GAGVSQSPRYKVTKRGQDVTLRCDPISSHATLYWYQQALGQGPEFLTYFNYEAQPDKSGLPSDRFSAERPEGSISTLTIQRTEQRDSAMYRCASSSAPGREDGETQYFGPGTRLLVL.

V usage is TRBV19 and J usage is TRBJ2-7; 9 bases match TRBD2. This CDR3 is 15 amino acids long. Germline V gives CDR1 LNHDA, CDR2 SQIVND (reference sequence). With 2 bases clipped from V and 0 bases from J, the junction kept 2 bases outside the gene matches. The CDR3 protein is CASSIRLADSYEQYF. The CDR3 DNA reads TGTGCCAGTAGTATACGACTAGCGGACTCCTACGAGCAGTACTTC.

The CDR3 protein is CASSLGTDLQETQYF. In DNA form, the CDR3 reads TGTGCCAGCAGCTTGGGGACAGACCTTCAAGAGACCCAGTACTTC. The rearrangement uses TRBV5-8 and TRBJ2-5, with D perhaps TRBD1 (6 bases). Trimming stripped 0 bases from V and 2 bases from J, with 11 bases between. CDR3 length equals 15 residues. Germline V gives CDR1 SGHTS, CDR2 YDEGEE.

This chain connects TRBV27 to TRBJ2-7; the D gene is possibly TRBD2 (5 bases). Trimming pared 5 bases from V and 0 bases from J, leaving 11 bases between. CDR1 and CDR2 from the germline V gene are MNHEY and SMNVEV (reference sequence). The CDR3 is 14 amino acids. The CDR3 region is CASSRESRSYEQYF. In DNA, the CDR3 is TGTGCCAGCAGTCGGGAAAGCCGCTCCTACGAGCAGTACTTC.

In DNA form, the CDR3 reads TGTGCCAGCAGTGAGTGGGGGGGCCCTTTAAGCAATCAGCCCCAGCATTTT. It codes for CASSEWGGPLSNQPQHF. The chain employs TRBV2 and TRBJ1-5, with D maybe TRBD1 (6 bases). Germline V CDR1 and CDR2: SNHLY, FYNNEI. The CDR3 runs 17 residues. The V gene lost 3 bases and the J gene lost 1 base, with 16 bases spanning the gap.

The chain carries TRBV11-2 and TRBJ2-1; D may be TRBD2 (5 bases). Trimming stripped 3 bases from V and 4 bases from J, with 10 bases between. This CDR3 spans 14 amino acids. Germline CDR1 and CDR2: SGHAT and FQNNGV. CDR3 amino acids: CASSFLSGYNEQFF. For the CDR3, the DNA is TGTGCCAGCAGCTTCCTGTCGGGATACAATGAGCAGTTCTTC.

This clone was counted a single time. This rearrangement joins TRBV2 to TRBJ2-5; D is possibly TRBD1 (6 bases). CDR3 length: 13 residues. V lost 10 bases and J lost 5, with 17 bases in between. CDR1 is SNHLY and CDR2 is FYNNEI in the germline V gene. The CDR3 region has the DNA TGTGCCACCCACAGGGAAACGGGGGAGACCCAGTACTTC. Its translation is CATHRETGETQYF.

This chain connects TRBV27 to TRBJ1-1; 7 bases align to TRBD1. The ends lost 3 bases at V and 4 bases at J; junction bases unmatched: 5. This CDR3 comprises 14 residues. Germline-derived CDR1 and CDR2 are MNHEY and SMNVEV (reference sequence). CDR3: CASSFTTGITEAFF. Written as DNA, the CDR3 is TGTGCCAGCAGTTTCACGACAGGGATCACTGAAGCTTTCTTT.

The chain links TRBV5-4 to TRBJ2-5; maybe TRBD1 (5 bases). Per germline, CDR1 SGHNT and CDR2 YYREEE (reference sequence). The CDR3 has 13 residues. Between the trimmed V and J ends, which lost 5 bases and 4 bases, there was a span of 12 bases. The DNA for the CDR3 is TGTGCCAGCAGGATAAAGGGGTCAGAGACCCAGTACTTC. Translation: CASRIKGSETQYF.

The chain uses TRBV7-3 and TRBJ2-7; 12 nucleotides match TRBD2. Germline CDR1 reads SGHTA; CDR2 reads FQGTGA. V gave up 5 bases and J gave up 7 bases; unmatched junction bases: 9. The CDR3 covers 15 residues. CDR3 amino acids: CASSPGLAGTGEQYF. CDR3 nucleotide sequence: TGTGCCAGCAGCCCCGGACTAGCGGGAACCGGGGAGCAGTACTTC.

This clone has a single count. The rearrangement joins TRBV9 to TRBJ2-3; D is unresolved. With 4 bases removed from V and 0 bases from J, the gap between germline ends came to 9 bases. CDR3 length: 14 residues. Germline assignment: CDR1 SGDLS and CDR2 YYNGEE. CDR3 sequence reads: CASSTQGSTDTQYF. The CDR3 region has the DNA TGTGCCAGCAGCACACAAGGTAGCACAGATACGCAGTATTTT.

This clone was counted a few times. The gene calls are TRBV19 and TRBJ1-1; D gene uncertain. The V end was cut by 0 bases, the J end by 11 bases, with 13 bases between. The length of the CDR3 is 13 residues. The germline V gene has CDR1 LNHDA and CDR2 SQIVND (reference sequence). DNA of the CDR3: TGTGCCAGTAGTATAGATCCCGAGGGAGCGGCTTTCTTT. Translation: CASSIDPEGAAFF.

The chain is built from TRBV18 and TRBJ1-2, with 8 bases identical to TRBD1. The V gene end was trimmed by 1 base and the J gene end by 0 bases; junction bases not matched to a gene: 4. CDR1 is KGHSH, CDR2 LQKENI, per germline. The CDR3 length is 16 residues. The DNA of the CDR3 is TGTGCCAGCTCACCACGGCGACAGGGGTCTAACTATGGCTACACCTTC. It translates to CASSPRRQGSNYGYTF.

This chain links TRBV27 with TRBJ1-4, with 8 bases lining up with TRBD1. The CDR3 has 15 amino acids. From germline, CDR1 is MNHEY and CDR2 SMNVEV (reference sequence). The junction had 10 bases not matched to a gene; V was cut back by 3 bases and J by 10 bases. The CDR3 protein is CASSFGQGGIGKLFF. In DNA form, the CDR3 reads TGTGCCAGCAGTTTTGGACAGGGTGGGATAGGAAAACTGTTTTTT.

The chain uses TRBV2 and TRBJ1-5, with TRBD1 matching 9 bases. CDR3 length: 14 amino acids. V shed 3 bases, J shed 7 bases, and the junction held 4 bases outside the gene matches. CDR1 and CDR2 (germline): SNHLY, FYNNEI. CDR3 sequence (DNA): TGTGCCAGCAGTGAGGGACAGGGAGAACAGCCCCAGCATTTT. Its protein is CASSEGQGEQPQHF.

The genes are TRBV2 and TRBJ2-3; no definite D call. CDR1 and CDR2 (germline): SNHLY, FYNNEI. Trimming stripped 4 bases from V and 5 bases from J, with 10 bases between. The CDR3 contains 13 residues. The CDR3, as DNA: TGTGCCAGCAGTGCGCCTTTCATAGATACGCAGTATTTT. Translation: CASSAPFIDTQYF.

This chain links TRBV28 with TRBJ2-3, with 11 bases lining up with TRBD2. V lost 2 bases, J lost 5 bases, and 18 bases stayed unmatched. CDR1 MDHEN and CDR2 SYDVKM come from the germline V gene. This CDR3 contains 20 residues. This chain's CDR3 is CASSLNRRLAGLGPQDTQYF. Written as DNA, the CDR3 is TGTGCCAGCAGTTTAAATCGGCGACTAGCGGGACTAGGGCCTCAAGATACGCAGTATTTT.

This clone was detected only once. V usage is TRBV18 and J usage is TRBJ2-2; 11 nucleotides match TRBD2. V shed 3 bases, J shed 7 bases, and the junction held 19 bases outside the gene matches. Germline V gene data show CDR1 as KGHSH and CDR2 as LQKENI. The CDR3 totals 20 residues. In DNA, the CDR3 is TGTGCCAGCTCACCGCTTCAGCCTTCGCTAGCGGGAGGACCCAACGGGGAGCTGTTTTTT. Protein: CASSPLQPSLAGGPNGELFF.